The 25 T cell receptor beta chains listed next were all sequenced from one sample in a study of CD8 T cells in Susac syndrome. Random hexamers were used to reverse transcribe an amount of 0.5 to 1 ug RNA. TCRdb itself ran the immunoSEQ multiplex PCR reads through MiXCR, one entry per CDR3 protein. Of 40,000 to 55,000 distinct CDR3 sequences listed, 92% are singletons. The material sequenced was CD8+ T cells from PBMCs. All receptors come from a human donor in good health.

As concerns this clonotype: Sequence at one end of the junction differs from germline and may be a read error. The chain is built from TRBV7-9 and TRBJ2-1; the D is unclear. Per germline, CDR1 SEHNR and CDR2 FQNEAQ (reference sequence). The CDR3 totals 12 residues. This CDR3 is CASSLVPPEQLF. Written as DNA, the CDR3 is TGTGCCAGCAGCTTAGTTCCCCCCGAGCAGCTCTTC.

The rearrangement uses TRBV9 and TRBJ2-7; TRBD1 might be the D (6 bases). The CDR3 loop spans 15 amino acids. Trimming cost V 0 bases and J 2 bases, with 12 bases left between them. Germline V CDR1 and CDR2: SGDLS, YYNGEE. CDR3 loop: CASSVGTVTTYEQYF. CDR3 bases: TGTGCCAGCAGCGTAGGGACAGTGACAACCTACGAGCAGTACTTC.

The V call is TRBV9, the J call TRBJ2-7; TRBD2 matches at 12 bases. CDR3 length: 16 residues. With V trimmed by 2 bases and J by 5 bases, 8 bases remained unmatched. Germline CDR1 is SGDLS and CDR2 is YYNGEE. CDR3 sequence (DNA): TGTGCCAGCAGCGTTCACCTAGCGGGAGGGCCAGACGAGCAGTACTTC. It is translated as CASSVHLAGGPDEQYF.

V usage is TRBV7-2 and J usage is TRBJ2-7; 7 bases agree with TRBD1. With 1 base clipped from V and 0 bases from J, the junction kept 6 bases outside the gene matches. There are 16 residues in the CDR3. Germline loops: CDR1 SGHTA, CDR2 FQGNSA. The CDR3 region has the DNA TGTGCCAGCAGCTTAGTAACAGGGGCATACTCCTACGAGCAGTACTTC. It yields the protein CASSLVTGAYSYEQYF.

This rearrangement joins TRBV18 to TRBJ2-1, with 9 nucleotides matching TRBD1. The ends lost 3 bases at V and 6 bases at J; junction bases unmatched: 6. The CDR3 covers 15 residues. From germline, CDR1 is KGHSH and CDR2 LQKENI. The CDR3 DNA reads TGTGCCAGCTCACCCGGGACAGGGCCAGGCAATGAGCAGTTCTTC. Amino acids: CASSPGTGPGNEQFF.

The chain couples TRBV29-1 to TRBJ1-2; D uncertain. The length of the CDR3 is 12 residues. Trimming left V 6 bases short and J 3 bases short, with 11 bases between. Germline CDR1 is SQVTM and CDR2 is ANQGSEA. The CDR3 nucleotides read TGCAGCGTCCCGCTTGGGGACTATGGCTACACCTTC. Its protein product is CSVPLGDYGYTF.

V is TRBV12-3 or TRBV12-4 and J is TRBJ2-7; D tentatively reads TRBD1 or TRBD2 (6 bases each). V lost 5 bases, J lost 4 bases, and 15 bases lay in between. The CDR3 length is 14 residues. CDR3 region: CASSIGGGPYEQYF. The CDR3 region has the DNA TGTGCCAGCAGTATCGGAGGGGGACCTTACGAGCAGTACTTC.

The chain links TRBV20-1 to TRBJ2-3, with 11 nucleotides matching TRBD2. The germline CDR1 and CDR2 sequences are DFQATT and SNEGSKA (reference sequence). The CDR3 has 15 residues. V lost 4 bases to trimming and J lost 0 bases; unmatched junction nucleotides: 3. CDR3 bases: TGCAGTGCTACGACTAGCGGGATTAGCACAGATACGCAGTATTTT. Translation gives CSATTSGISTDTQYF.

V and J are TRBV19 and TRBJ1-5; D perhaps matches TRBD1 (6 bases). The CDR3 is 14 residues long. V was cut by 7 bases and J by 2 bases, with 12 bases left in between. Germline values: CDR1 LNHDA, CDR2 SQIVND (reference sequence). CDR3 in DNA: TGTGCCAGTATTGGGACACCTGGCAATCAGCCCCAGCATTTT. This sequence encodes CASIGTPGNQPQHF.

V is TRBV30 and J is TRBJ1-3; D uncertain. Germline values: CDR1 GTSNPN, CDR2 SVGIG (reference sequence). There are 14 residues in the CDR3. V was pared by 3 bases and J by 4 bases, with 13 bases between. CDR3 DNA: TGTGCCTGGAGACCCTCATTAGCCGGAAACACCATATATTTT. As protein: CAWRPSLAGNTIYF. Full variable domain (outside the CDR3, taken from reference TRBV30 and TRBJ1-3): SQTIHQWPATLVQPVGSPLSLECTVEGTSNPNLYWYRQAAGRGLQLLFYSVGIGQISSEVPQNLSASRPQDRQFILSSKKLLLSDSGFYLCAWRPSLAGNTIYFGEGSWLTVV.

This rearrangement joins TRBV29-1 to TRBJ2-7; 7 positions agree with TRBD1. The V gene's germline CDR1 is SQVTM and CDR2 ANQGSEA. The trim removed 7 bases at V and 0 bases at J, leaving 6 bases unmatched. The CDR3 consists of 13 residues. CDR3 amino acids: CSGQGPLSYEQYF. DNA for the CDR3: TGCAGCGGACAGGGCCCCCTCTCCTACGAGCAGTACTTC.

The rearrangement links TRBV19 to TRBJ2-3, with 8 positions matching TRBD2. The CDR3 runs 15 residues. Trimming took 3 bases from V and 5 from J; bases not matched to a gene: 7. Germline lookup yields CDR1 LNHDA and CDR2 SQIVND (reference sequence). The CDR3 region is CASSILAGIIDTQYF. As DNA, the CDR3 is TGTGCCAGTAGTATTCTAGCGGGCATCATAGATACGCAGTATTTT. Variable domain in full (rest from reference TRBV19 and TRBJ2-3): DGGITQSPKYLFRKEGQNVTLSCEQNLNHDAMYWYRQDPGQGLRLIYYSQIVNDFQKGDIAEGYSVSREKKESFPLTVTSAQKNPTAFYLCASSILAGIIDTQYFGPGTRLTVL.

This chain joins TRBV5-6 and TRBJ2-1, with a tentative D call TRBD1 (5 bases). Trimming removed 6 bases from V and 3 bases from J, with 16 bases in between. The V gene's germline CDR1 is SGHDT and CDR2 YYEEEE. The CDR3 has 15 residues. The CDR3 nucleotides are TGTGCCAGCACCCTGCCCTACAGGAACTACAATGAGCAGTTCTTC. Amino acid sequence: CASTLPYRNYNEQFF.

This rearrangement joins TRBV6-4 to TRBJ2-2; no clear D gene. There are 12 residues in the CDR3. V lost 4 bases, J lost 3 bases, and 3 bases lay in between. The V gene's germline CDR1 is MRHNA and CDR2 SNTAGT. The CDR3 DNA follows: TGTGCCAGCAGTGGGGACACCGGGGAGCTGTTTTTT. Protein sequence: CASSGDTGELFF.

This clonotype was observed once. The J gene is TRBJ2-6, the V gene TRBV2; D is unresolved. The CDR3 is made up of 14 amino acids. Germline assignment: CDR1 SNHLY and CDR2 FYNNEI. V was pared by 6 bases and J by 3 bases, with 9 bases between. The CDR3: CASRTHIGANVLTF. Here the CDR3 DNA reads TGTGCCAGCAGGACCCACATTGGGGCCAACGTCCTGACTTTC.

The chain joins TRBV11-2 to TRBJ2-1; D ambiguous. This CDR3 spans 11 amino acids. Germline V gene lookup returns CDR1 SGHAT and CDR2 FQNNGV. The V end was cut by 0 bases, the J end by 15 bases, with 9 bases between. The CDR3 region is CASSLEADTFF. CDR3 DNA sequence: TGTGCCAGCAGCTTAGAGGCGGATACGTTCTTC.

This clonotype was observed a few times. The chain has TRBV6-5 and TRBJ2-7, with 13 bases identical to TRBD2. The junction had 2 bases not matched to a gene; V was cut back by 2 bases and J by 4 bases. The CDR3 extends over 15 amino acids. CDR1 is MNHEY, CDR2 SVGAGI, per germline. Here the CDR3 reads CASSYELAGGYEQYF. The CDR3 DNA is TGTGCCAGCAGTTACGAACTAGCGGGAGGGTACGAGCAGTACTTC.

The chain is built from TRBV16 and TRBJ1-1; TRBD1 matches at 7 bases. The CDR3 loop spans 17 amino acids. With V trimmed by 1 base and J by 0 bases, 8 bases remained unmatched. From germline, CDR1 is KGHSY and CDR2 FQNENV. The CDR3 sequence: CASSQFLTGSLNTEAFF. The CDR3 bases are TGTGCCAGCAGCCAATTTCTGACAGGGAGTTTGAACACTGAAGCTTTCTTT.

The chain is built from TRBV12-3 or TRBV12-4 and TRBJ2-1; 7 positions agree with TRBD2. The CDR3 totals 15 residues. Trimming took 2 bases from V and 7 from J; bases not matched to a gene: 8. For the CDR3, the DNA is TGTGCCAGCAGTTTACGGGGGGACTCCGGTAATGAGCAGTTCTTC. Protein product: CASSLRGDSGNEQFF.

This sequence joins TRBV7-8 and TRBJ2-5, with 7 nucleotides matching TRBD2. This CDR3 contains 16 residues. Looked up from germline, CDR1 is SGHVS and CDR2 is FQNEAQ. The trim removed 4 bases at V and 2 bases at J, leaving 10 bases unmatched. The CDR3 here is CASSSFPGLRQETQYF. The DNA for the CDR3 is TGTGCCAGCAGCTCCTTCCCGGGACTACGACAAGAGACCCAGTACTTC.

The genes are TRBV19 and TRBJ2-7; TRBD2 might be the D (6 bases). V lost 1 base to trimming and J lost 4 bases, with 11 bases between them. Germline CDR1 and CDR2: LNHDA and SQIVND (reference sequence). The CDR3 has 14 residues. The CDR3 DNA reads as TGTGCCAGTAGTATAGGGGCGGGACCTTACGAGCAGTACTTC. Its translation: CASSIGAGPYEQYF.

The CDR3 protein is CASTAGAYGYTF. As DNA, the CDR3 is TGTGCCAGCACCGCAGGGGCCTATGGCTACACCTTC. The V and J genes are TRBV9 and TRBJ1-2, with D possibly TRBD1 on 6 matching bases. Trimming removed 6 bases from V and 4 bases from J, with 10 bases in between. From germline, CDR1 is SGDLS and CDR2 YYNGEE. The CDR3 consists of 12 residues.

This CDR3 reads CSVEPEYGYTF. The CDR3 bases are TGCAGCGTTGAACCGGAATATGGCTACACCTTC. V usage is TRBV29-1 and J usage is TRBJ1-2; D gene uncertain. This CDR3 has 11 amino acids. Germline assignment: CDR1 SQVTM and CDR2 ANQGSEA. Trimming removed 2 bases at V and 5 bases at J, with 6 bases between.

The chain joins TRBV19 to TRBJ1-1; D is unclear. Per germline, CDR1 LNHDA and CDR2 SQIVND (reference sequence). This CDR3 region has 13 residues. Between the trimmed V and J ends, which lost 6 bases and 0 bases, there was a span of 8 bases. CDR3 sequence reads: CASSRTLNTEAFF. The DNA of the CDR3 is TGTGCCAGTAGCAGGACCCTGAACACTGAAGCTTTCTTT.

V usage is TRBV12-3 or TRBV12-4 and J usage is TRBJ1-3; TRBD1 might be the D (5 bases). V gave up 5 bases and J gave up 7 bases, with 15 bases separating them. CDR3 size: 14 residues. CDR3 loop: CASSPGRLGNTIYF. CDR3 in DNA: TGTGCCAGCAGTCCGGGACGCCTCGGGAACACCATATATTTT.